These 4 T cell receptor beta chains were sequenced from one sample in a study of human T cells and chemical hapten exposure. From the RACE reads, TCRdb called clonotypes with MiXCR, one entry per CDR3 protein. Of approximately 32,000 distinct CDR3 sequences listed, 5% to 6% are singletons. Time point denoted: patch test 3, about 24 weeks after DPC sensitization. Treatment described: therapeutic diphenylcyclopropenone sensitization with weekly scalp DPC. This sample comprised whole blood, obtained in connection with sensitization to the hapten diphenylcyclopropenone (DPC). The receptors originated from a young man with alopecia areata. Some clones in this sample may be carry-over from other donors' samples.

This clonotype has a count of ten or more. The chain carries TRBV18 and TRBJ2-7; the match to TRBD1 covers 7 bases. The CDR3 runs to 17 residues. The V segment lost 1 base and the J segment 2 bases; nucleotides outside the gene matches: 11. In germline, CDR1 is KGHSH, CDR2 LQKENI. CDR3 region: CASSPLFRTGGAYEQYF. The DNA for the CDR3 is TGTGCCAGCTCACCACTCTTCCGGACAGGTGGGGCCTACGAGCAGTACTTC.

Many counts were recorded for this clonotype. The chain recombines TRBV29-1 with TRBJ2-7, with D hard to call. CDR1 is SQVTM and CDR2 is ANQGSEA in the germline V gene. The V end was cut by 5 bases, the J end by 1 base, with 9 bases between. This CDR3 is built from 12 residues. The CDR3 loop reads CSVRTVSYEQYF. The CDR3 DNA follows: TGCAGCGTTAGAACGGTTTCCTACGAGCAGTACTTC.

This clonotype has ten or more counts. The chain couples TRBV20-1 to TRBJ2-3; 10 bases agree with TRBD2. The V gene's germline CDR1 is DFQATT and CDR2 SNEGSKA (reference sequence). Trimming cost V 5 bases and J 6 bases; bases outside gene matches: 11. The CDR3 spans 15 residues. CDR3 protein: CSARLLAGKRDTQYF. The CDR3 DNA reads TGCAGTGCTCGCTTACTAGCGGGAAAAAGGGATACGCAGTATTTT.

This clonotype appeared many times. CDR3 sequence: CASSLRAGGYSNQPQHF. The CDR3 DNA reads TGTGCCAGCAGTCTAAGAGCAGGGGGGTATAGCAATCAGCCCCAGCATTTT. The gene calls are TRBV11-2 and TRBJ1-5; 7 bases are a match to TRBD1. The CDR3 contains 17 residues. V shed 6 bases, J shed 0 bases, and the junction held 11 bases outside the gene matches. CDR1 and CDR2 from the germline V gene are SGHAT and FQNNGV.